The 8 T cell receptor beta chains given below trace back to one sample, sequenced in a study of cytomegalovirus exposure and HLA in healthy donors. Primers included in the PCR were 60 Vbeta and 13 Jbeta primers. TCRdb's table, derived via immunoSEQ multiplex PCR, lists solely in-frame clones and lacks some. In all, the sample yields about 100,000 clones. Material for sequencing was PBMCs. All receptors come from a man in his fifties or sixties in good health and CMV-seronegative.

The chain employs TRBV6-5 and TRBJ1-4; the D is unclear. The V end was cut by 2 bases, the J end by 3 bases, with 7 bases between. This CDR3 has 14 amino acids. CDR1 and CDR2 from the germline V gene are MNHEY and SVGAGI. This CDR3 reads CASSYAGSNEKLFF. CDR3 DNA: TGTGCCAGCAGTTACGCGGGTTCTAATGAAAAACTGTTTTTT.

The chain employs TRBV9 and TRBJ2-3; a weak D match, TRBD1 (6 bases). From germline, CDR1 is SGDLS and CDR2 YYNGEE. The ends were cut back, 2 bases at V and 6 bases at J, with 16 bases in the middle. CDR3 length: 15 amino acids. CDR3 residues: CASSVQADRGDTQYF. In DNA form, the CDR3 reads TGTGCCAGCAGCGTTCAGGCGGACAGAGGGGATACGCAGTATTTT.

V gene TRBV19 combines with J gene TRBJ2-1, with 10 positions matching TRBD2. This CDR3 has 17 amino acids. The germline CDR1 and CDR2 sequences are LNHDA and SQIVND (reference sequence). With V trimmed by 4 bases and J by 7 bases, 13 bases remained unmatched. CDR3 bases: TGTGCCAGTAGTACGAGCGGGGGGGCTAGTTTTATAAATGAGCAGTTCTTC. As protein: CASSTSGGASFINEQFF.

V and J are TRBV27 and TRBJ2-3; no clear D gene. V was trimmed by 0 bases and J by 4 bases, leaving 5 bases between them. Germline V CDR1 and CDR2: MNHEY, SMNVEV (reference sequence). The CDR3 has 13 amino acids. The CDR3 DNA follows: TGTGCCAGCAGTTTATCCTCCCCAGATACGCAGTATTTT. Protein: CASSLSSPDTQYF.

This sequence joins TRBV7-6 and TRBJ1-1; 8 bases match TRBD1. Losses at the gene ends were 5 bases for V and 7 bases for J; bases not matched to a gene: 9. The CDR3 length is 14 residues. Germline values: CDR1 SGHVS, CDR2 FNYEAQ. The DNA of the CDR3 is TGTGCCAGCAGCGTAGGGGCACAGGGGGGTGAAGCTTTCTTT. It specifies CASSVGAQGGEAFF. Full variable domain (missing parts from reference TRBV7-6 and TRBJ1-1): GAGVSQSPRYKVTKRGQDVALRCDPISGHVSLYWYRQALGQGPEFLTYFNYEAQQDKSGLPNDRFSAERPEGSISTLTIQRTEQRDSAMYRCASSVGAQGGEAFFGQGTRLTVV.

The gene calls are TRBV12-5 and TRBJ2-7, with 10 bases identical to TRBD2. The V and J ends lost 5 bases and 3 bases, in that order; junction bases with no gene match: 4. CDR3 length: 14 amino acids. Looked up from germline, CDR1 is LGHNT and CDR2 is FRNRAP. CDR3 region: CASGRASGSYEQYF. DNA of the CDR3: TGTGCTAGTGGTCGGGCTAGCGGGAGCTACGAGCAGTACTTC.

CDR3 sequence: CASSYGGQGTYEQYF. In DNA, the CDR3 is TGTGCCAGCAGTTACGGGGGACAGGGGACCTACGAGCAGTACTTC. The chain employs TRBV6-5 and TRBJ2-7; 10 bases map to TRBD1. The junction had 3 bases not matched to a gene; V was cut back by 2 bases and J by 2 bases. The CDR3 is 15 amino acids. In germline, CDR1 is MNHEY, CDR2 SVGAGI.

The V call is TRBV6-1, the J call TRBJ2-5; 10 bases are a match to TRBD2. The CDR3 sequence is 16 residues long. Germline V lookup: CDR1 MNHNS, CDR2 SASEGT. V lost 2 bases to trimming and J lost 1 base; unmatched junction nucleotides: 4. CDR3 amino acids: CASSEILAGIQETQYF. CDR3 sequence (DNA): TGTGCCAGCAGTGAAATACTAGCGGGAATCCAAGAGACCCAGTACTTC.